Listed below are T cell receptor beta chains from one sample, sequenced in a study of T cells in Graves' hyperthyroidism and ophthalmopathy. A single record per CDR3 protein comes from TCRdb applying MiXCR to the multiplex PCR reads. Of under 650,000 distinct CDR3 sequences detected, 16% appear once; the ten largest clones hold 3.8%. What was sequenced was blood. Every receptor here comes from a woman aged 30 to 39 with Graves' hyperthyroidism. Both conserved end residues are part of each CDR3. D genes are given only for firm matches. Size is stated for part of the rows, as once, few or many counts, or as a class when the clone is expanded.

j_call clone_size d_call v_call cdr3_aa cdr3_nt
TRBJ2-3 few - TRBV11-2 CASSFPRNGLTDTQYF TGTGCCAGCAGTTTCCCCCGGAACGGCCTCACAGATACGCAGTATTTT
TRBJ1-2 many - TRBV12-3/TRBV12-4 CASSPGHSNYGYTF TGTGCCAGCAGCCCCGGACACTCTAACTATGGCTACACCTTC
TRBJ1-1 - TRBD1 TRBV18 CASSTDRGLFRTEAFF TGTGCCAGCTCAACGGACAGGGGGCTTTTCAGGACTGAAGCTTTCTTT
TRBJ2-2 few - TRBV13 CASSLDEAPNTGELFF TGTGCCAGCAGCCTCGATGAGGCGCCAAACACCGGGGAGCTGTTTTTT
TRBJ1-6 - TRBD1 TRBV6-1 CASRNDRGNSPLHF TGTGCCAGCAGAAACGACAGGGGGAATTCACCCCTCCACTTT
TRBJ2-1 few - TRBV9 CASSVVPFSSEHNEQFF TGTGCCAGCAGCGTAGTCCCATTCTCGTCTGAGCACAATGAGCAGTTCTTC
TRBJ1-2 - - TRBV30 CAWRAPIQARYGYTF TGTGCCTGGAGGGCACCCATACAGGCGCGCTATGGCTACACCTTC
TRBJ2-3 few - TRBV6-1 CASRDYKDTQYF TGTGCCAGCAGAGACTACAAAGATACGCAGTATTTT
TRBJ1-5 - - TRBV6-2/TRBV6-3 CASSYRGLNQPQHF TGTGCCAGCAGTTATCGAGGGTTAAATCAGCCCCAGCATTTT
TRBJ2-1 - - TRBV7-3 CASSPGGHNEQFF TGTGCCAGCAGCCCAGGTGGGCACAATGAGCAGTTCTTC
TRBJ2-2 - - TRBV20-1 CSARLQGPNTGELFF TGCAGTGCTAGACTACAGGGTCCGAACACCGGGGAGCTGTTTTTT
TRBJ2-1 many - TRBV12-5 CASGSGTYSYNEQFF TGTGCTAGTGGTTCCGGGACTTACTCCTACAATGAGCAGTTCTTC
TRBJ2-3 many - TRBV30 CAWTTNLMRDTQYF TGTGCCTGGACCACCAACTTGATGCGGGATACGCAGTATTTT
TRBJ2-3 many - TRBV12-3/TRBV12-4 CASKKLTISITDTQYF TGTGCCAGCAAAAAACTGACGATAAGTATCACAGATACGCAGTATTTT
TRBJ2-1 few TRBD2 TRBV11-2 CASSSGGLAAFSYNEQFF TGTGCCAGCAGCTCAGGAGGGCTAGCGGCTTTCTCCTACAATGAGCAGTTCTTC
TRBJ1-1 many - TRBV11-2 CASSWARDTEAFF TGTGCCAGCAGCTGGGCGCGGGACACTGAAGCTTTCTTT
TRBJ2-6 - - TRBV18 CASSPLTNLLEANVLTF TGTGCCAGCTCACCGTTGACAAATCTACTGGAGGCCAACGTCCTGACTTTC
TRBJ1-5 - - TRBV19 CASSIFLTNQPQHF TGTGCCAGTAGTATATTTCTCACCAATCAGCCCCAGCATTTT
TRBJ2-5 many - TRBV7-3 CASSSTRGETQYF TGTGCCAGCAGCTCCACCAGAGGAGAGACCCAGTACTTC
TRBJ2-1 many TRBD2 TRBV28 CASSSSGLAGYFNEQFF TGTGCCAGCAGCTCCTCCGGACTAGCGGGATACTTTAATGAGCAGTTCTTC
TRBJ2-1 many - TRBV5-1 CASSLERSQRYEQFF TGCGCCAGCAGCTTGGAACGGTCCCAAAGGTATGAGCAGTTCTTC
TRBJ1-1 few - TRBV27 CASSSMANPHEAFF TGTGCCAGCAGTTCCATGGCCAATCCTCATGAAGCTTTCTTT
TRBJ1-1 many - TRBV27 CASGRKWGAPEAFF TGTGCCAGCGGGAGGAAATGGGGGGCGCCCGAAGCTTTCTTT
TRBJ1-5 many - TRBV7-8 CASSGMGGLRSISPPQHF TGTGCCAGCAGCGGTATGGGGGGGCTCAGGTCGATCAGCCCGCCCCAGCATTTT
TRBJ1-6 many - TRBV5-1 CASSLAGEYSPLHF TGCGCCAGCAGCTTGGCAGGGGAGTACTCACCCCTCCACTTT
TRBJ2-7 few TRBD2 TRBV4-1 CASSQENLGLAGENEQYF TGCGCCAGCAGCCAAGAGAACTTGGGACTAGCGGGAGAAAACGAGCAGTACTTC
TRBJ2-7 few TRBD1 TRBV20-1 CSARDNRGVFEQYF TGCAGTGCTAGAGACAACAGGGGGGTCTTCGAGCAGTACTTC
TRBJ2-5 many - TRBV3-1 CASSQDIETQYF TGTGCCAGCAGCCAAGATATAGAGACCCAGTACTTC
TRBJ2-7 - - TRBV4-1 CASSHRPLLTYEQYF TGCGCCAGCAGCCACAGACCCCTACTGACCTACGAGCAGTACTTC
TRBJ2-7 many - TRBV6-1 CASSPSGGYEQYF TGTGCCAGCAGTCCGTCAGGAGGGTACGAGCAGTACTTC
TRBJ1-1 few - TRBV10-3 CAIRGGDGAFF TGTGCCATCAGGGGGGGGGATGGCGCTTTCTTT
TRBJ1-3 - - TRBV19 CASAQGHGNTIYF TGTGCCAGCGCCCAGGGGCACGGAAACACCATATATTTT
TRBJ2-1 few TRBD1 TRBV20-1 CSATGGVSYNEQFF TGCAGTGCTACAGGGGGCGTTTCCTACAATGAGCAGTTCTTC
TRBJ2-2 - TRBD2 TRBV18 CASSPWTSGVNTGELFF TGTGCCAGCTCACCTTGGACTAGCGGGGTCAACACCGGGGAGCTGTTTTTT
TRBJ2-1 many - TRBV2 CASRRDGSYNEQFF TGTGCCAGCAGACGGGACGGATCTTACAATGAGCAGTTCTTC
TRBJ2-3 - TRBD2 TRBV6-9 CASSYLGLAGGTDTQYF TGTGCCAGCAGTTACCTGGGACTAGCGGGAGGGACAGATACGCAGTATTTT
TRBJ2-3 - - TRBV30 CAWSSARIHAAELSTDTQYF TGTGCCTGGAGTTCGGCGCGGATCCACGCAGCGGAACTCAGCACAGATACGCAGTATTTT
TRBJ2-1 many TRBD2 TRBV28 CASWTSGRAQFF TGTGCCAGTTGGACTAGCGGGAGGGCGCAGTTCTTC
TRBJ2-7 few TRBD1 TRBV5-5 CASSLGGKGQLYEQYF TGTGCCAGCAGCTTGGGTGGCAAGGGACAGCTCTACGAGCAGTACTTC
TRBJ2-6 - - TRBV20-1 CSAYGRSGANVLTF TGCAGTGCTTACGGCAGGTCTGGGGCCAACGTCCTGACTTTC
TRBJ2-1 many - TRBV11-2 CASSQEGIGNEQFF TGTGCCAGCAGCCAGGAGGGTATCGGCAATGAGCAGTTCTTC
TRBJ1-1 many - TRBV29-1 CSVETRTAKNTEAFF TGCAGCGTTGAAACTCGGACAGCGAAGAACACTGAAGCTTTCTTT
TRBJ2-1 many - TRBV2 CASNGVNEQFF TGTGCCAGCAATGGCGTCAATGAGCAGTTCTTC
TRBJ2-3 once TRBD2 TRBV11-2 CASSFVAGEGWDTQYF TGTGCCAGCAGCTTCGTAGCGGGAGAAGGGTGGGATACGCAGTATTTT
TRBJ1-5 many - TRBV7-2 CASSPDTNSNQPQHF TGTGCCAGCAGCCCCGACACCAATAGCAATCAGCCCCAGCATTTT
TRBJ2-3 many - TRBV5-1 CASSLDTGIGTDTQYF TGCGCCAGCAGCTTGGATACGGGCATCGGCACAGATACGCAGTATTTT
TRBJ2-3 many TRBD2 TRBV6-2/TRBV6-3 CASSTSGLTTDTQYF TGTGCCAGCAGCACTAGCGGACTTACCACAGATACGCAGTATTTT
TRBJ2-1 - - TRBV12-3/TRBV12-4 CASNPVGTYNEQFF TGTGCCAGCAATCCGGTGGGGACCTACAATGAGCAGTTCTTC
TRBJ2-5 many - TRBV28 CASSLARLWVRSAETQYF TGTGCCAGCAGTTTAGCCAGGCTTTGGGTCAGGTCCGCAGAGACCCAGTACTTC
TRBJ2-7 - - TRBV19 CASSLVFEGYEQYF TGTGCCAGTAGTTTGGTCTTTGAGGGATACGAGCAGTACTTC
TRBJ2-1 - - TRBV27 CASSLRSQSSYNEQFF TGTGCCAGCAGTTTAAGATCCCAGAGCTCCTACAATGAGCAGTTCTTC
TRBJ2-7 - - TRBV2 CASSVARQSSSYEQYF TGTGCCAGCAGCGTAGCACGACAATCGAGCTCCTACGAGCAGTACTTC
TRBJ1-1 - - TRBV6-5 CASSWRGQAFF TGTGCCAGCAGTTGGAGGGGCCAAGCTTTCTTT
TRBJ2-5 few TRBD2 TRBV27 CASSFRGLVRETQYF TGTGCCAGCAGTTTTCGCGGACTAGTCAGAGAGACCCAGTACTTC
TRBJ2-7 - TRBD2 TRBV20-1 CSAYTGTSGRSYEQYF TGCAGTGCTTATACCGGGACTAGCGGGAGGTCCTACGAGCAGTACTTC